This T cell receptor (beta chain) emerged from a study of T cells after yellow fever vaccination. Broader study findings: The secondary response peaked faster, at day 5 versus 15, but was weaker. Abundant clonotypes (contaminants from the bulk population) could be present in FACS-sorted repertoires. Clones that expanded after primary vaccination mostly reappeared after the booster (less than 98% CD4, roughly 90% CD8).

The CDR3 sequence is 15 residues long. Trimming took 6 bases from V and 2 from J; bases not matched to a gene: 4. The germline CDR1 and CDR2 sequences are MNHEY and SVGAGI. This clonotype was found a few times. Antigen: not known. TCRdb processed the 5' RACE reads anew with MiXCR; each CDR3 protein has one entry. This sample carries about 350,000 distinct CDR3 sequences, roughly 3.9% of them seen once, and the ten largest clones take under 30%. The material sequenced was PBMCs, taken 5 days after the yellow fever booster vaccination. The rearrangement joins TRBV6-5 to TRBJ1-4; 9 positions agree with TRBD1. This sequence was found in a man aged 18 to 29 who received the YFV17D yellow fever vaccine. CDR3 nucleotide sequence: TGTGCCAGCAGAACTGACAGGGGGACTAATGAAAAACTGTTTTTT. This encodes CASRTDRGTNEKLFF.